This TCR beta chain was found in a study of blood T cell repertoires in COVID-19 (dated by TCRdb to the early 2020s). Study-level background: The collaborator samples originated in the United States, Italy and Spain and spanned the acute and convalescent phases of COVID-19. The material from the prospective study consisted of cDNA or gDNA derived from T cells, B-cell-depleted T cells, or PBMCs. Subjects who had been exposed to COVID-19, were actively infected with it, or had recovered from it provided the deeply sampled blood TCRbeta repertoires that made up the dataset. A freely available public database, intended as a resource for researchers studying the immune response to SARS-CoV-2, is where the repertoires were released. The samples were drawn from the first 160 participants of the ongoing ImmuneRACE study and from 950 to 1,500 subjects provided by 6 global collaborators. Nearly every sample came with metadata listing a de-identified subject ID, COVID-19 status, age in years and sex. Where available, HLA class I and class II types were obtained from metadata supplied by the sample provider rather than from assay-based typing.

Inclusive of the bounding cysteine and phenylalanine, the CDR3 is 16 residues long. The CDR3 DNA has 48 bases and is translated from base 1. CDR1 and CDR2 (SNHLY, FYNNEI) derive from the germline V gene. V loses 4 bases at its end and J loses 6 bases; junction bases beyond the gene matches: 11. What the research found in general, with its limitations: Clinical and demographic metadata were provided uncurated, with the amount varying by source and participant.

The collaborating institutions used their own protocols to collect whole blood in K2EDTA tubes. For TCRbeta analysis, collaborators shipped samples as frozen whole blood, isolated PBMCs, or DNA extracted from either of those sample types. The immunoSEQ Assay, a bias-controlled multiplex PCR, was used to amplify TCRbeta CDR3 regions from genomic DNA. Per the authors' processing: The number of nucleated cells in each sample was estimated by amplification of reference gene primers within the assay. To quantify the absolute abundance of each unique TCRbeta CDR3 rearrangement, sequence reads were collapsed and filtered. For each sample, productive Simpson clonality was calculated as the square root of Simpson's diversity index over productive rearrangements. The immuneACCESS repertoire file appears here via TCRdb, limited to in-frame rearrangements. These files lack a portion of the clones; in checked studies, under half of the deficit traces to unresolved V genes, and the cause of the others is not known. Clone size and the V and J calls come from that table; the DNA yielded D and trimming. In this sample the table shows 310,000 or so clones, about 87% of which occur a single time. About 1.2% of the sample belongs to the ten largest clones.

This clone came up a few times. What this receptor recognizes is not known. The record has no base qualities; no much larger clone is one base away. This clonotype was obtained from a man aged 65-85 years with acute or convalescent COVID-19. The chain employs TRBV2 and TRBJ1-5; TRBD1 lines up with 8 middle nucleotides. Sequencing was done on a sample of peripheral blood. The DNA sequence reads TGTGCCAGCAGTGGGCAGGGGGCAAGTTTGGGTCAGCCCCAGCATTTT. Translated, it reads CASSGQGASLGQPQHF. Reference TRBV2 and TRBJ1-5 genes cover what lies past the CDR3, so the full variable domain is EPEVTQTPSHQVTQMGQEVILRCVPISNHLYFYWYRQILGQKVEFLVSFYNNEISEKSEIFDDQFSVERPDGSNFTLKIRSTKLEDSAMYFCASSGQGASLGQPQHFGDGTRLSIL.